Below are 18 T cell receptor beta chains sequenced from a single sample in a study of CD8+ T cells in alopecia areata. Isolated RNA was reverse transcribed into cDNA used as the sequencing template. Sequencing was performed with immunoSEQ multiplex PCR; in TCRdb, only in-frame clones are kept and a portion is missing. The sample has about 200,000 clones; roughly 50% are singletons. The treatment is: oral pan-JAK inhibitor, 5-10 mg twice daily. The sequencing used CD4+ T cells sorted from blood, collected at week 24, from a patient treated with tofacitinib. The receptors were sampled from a human donor with alopecia areata.

The rearrangement joins TRBV29-1 to TRBJ1-1; D is unresolved. V was clipped by 4 bases and J by 0 bases, with 12 bases between them. There are 14 residues in the CDR3. Germline V lookup: CDR1 SQVTM, CDR2 ANQGSEA. The CDR3 nucleotides read TGCAGCGTTGTCACAGCTAACATGAACACTGAAGCTTTCTTT. This gives the protein CSVVTANMNTEAFF.

The chain carries TRBV4-3 and TRBJ1-1; no clear D. Deletions cut 1 base from V and 1 base from J, with 10 bases between. There are 15 residues in the CDR3. The germline V gene has CDR1 LGHNA and CDR2 YSLEER. CDR3 sequence (DNA): TGCGCCAGCAGCCAAGTCATTCACTCGAACACTGAAGCTTTCTTT. Translating it yields CASSQVIHSNTEAFF.

The V and J genes are TRBV10-3 and TRBJ2-5; TRBD2 might be the D (6 bases). Germline assignment: CDR1 ENHRY and CDR2 SYGVKD. The CDR3 runs 12 residues. V shed 3 bases and J shed 9 bases, with 11 bases lying between them. This chain's CDR3 is CAISEFGLPQYF. DNA of the CDR3: TGTGCCATCAGTGAATTTGGACTACCCCAGTACTTC.

This sequence joins TRBV25-1 and TRBJ2-5; D unclear. V was shortened by 7 bases and J by 4 bases, with 4 bases between the two germline ends. In germline, CDR1 is MGHDK, CDR2 SYGVNS. This CDR3 spans 10 amino acids. The CDR3 DNA reads TGTGCCAGCATGGGAGAGACCCAGTACTTC. This codes for CASMGETQYF.

The chain is built from TRBV11-2 and TRBJ2-6; no clear D. The CDR3 has 17 residues. The germline CDR1 and CDR2 sequences are SGHAT and FQNNGV. V lost 5 bases and J lost 0, with 14 bases in between. The CDR3 reads CASSMRTDSSGANVLTF. The CDR3 nucleotides read TGTGCCAGCAGCATGAGGACGGATTCCTCTGGGGCCAACGTCCTGACTTTC.

The chain joins TRBV19 to TRBJ1-5, with D hard to call. Trimming removed 2 bases at V and 5 bases at J, with 7 bases between. This CDR3 is 13 amino acids long. In germline, CDR1 is LNHDA, CDR2 SQIVND (reference sequence). The CDR3 here is CASSISLDQPQHF. In DNA form, the CDR3 reads TGTGCCAGTAGTATATCTTTGGATCAGCCCCAGCATTTT.

This rearrangement joins TRBV9 to TRBJ2-1, with TRBD1 matching over 7 bases. The CDR3 runs 13 residues. Germline assignment: CDR1 SGDLS and CDR2 YYNGEE. V shed 3 bases, J shed 8 bases, and the junction held 5 bases outside the gene matches. The CDR3 DNA reads TGTGCCAGCAGCGGGACAGGCAGGGATGAGCAGTTCTTC. Protein: CASSGTGRDEQFF.

In its sample, this clone was seen a few times. The sample carries other DNA sequences with the same CDR3. The chain uses TRBV7-2 and TRBJ2-7, with D uncertain. The CDR3 covers 13 residues. Trimming took off 4 bases at V and 0 bases at J, with 7 bases between the two ends. Germline V CDR1 and CDR2: SGHTA, FQGNSA. The CDR3 nucleotides are TGTGCCAGCAGCTCTTTCAGCTCCTACGAGCAGTACTTC. Protein: CASSSFSSYEQYF.

The genes are TRBV25-1 and TRBJ1-6; D remains ambiguous. The CDR3 length is 13 residues. Trimming removed 3 bases from V and 13 bases from J, with 13 bases in between. Germline CDR1 MGHDK, CDR2 SYGVNS. The CDR3 DNA reads TGTGCCAGCAGTGAGTTAGCCGGGTCGCCCCTCCACTTT. Translation gives CASSELAGSPLHF.

This clone has a handful of counts. V gene TRBV4-2 combines with J gene TRBJ2-3; possibly TRBD2 for D (6 bases). The CDR3 is made up of 16 amino acids. The ends were cut back, 4 bases at V and 5 bases at J, with 19 bases in the middle. Germline V CDR1 and CDR2: LGHNA, YNFKEQ. In DNA form, the CDR3 reads TGTGCCAGCAGCCCAAGAGGGGCGGCGGGGAAAGATACGCAGTATTTT. Protein sequence: CASSPRGAAGKDTQYF.

J is TRBJ2-5 and V is TRBV5-1; the match to TRBD2 covers 13 bases. The J segment lost 8 bases and the V segment lost 0 bases, leaving 4 bases of the junction unmatched. The CDR3 runs to 15 residues. Germline loops: CDR1 SGHRS, CDR2 YFSETQ. CDR3 coding DNA: TGCGCCAGCAGCTTGGGACTAGCGGGGGGACCCACCCAGTACTTC. Translation gives CASSLGLAGGPTQYF.

The genes are TRBV7-2 and TRBJ2-7; 7 bases fit TRBD1. The germline V gene encodes CDR1 SGHTA and CDR2 FQGNSA. Trimming at V came to 1 base and at J to 1 base, leaving 4 bases not matched to a gene. CDR3 length equals 15 residues. The chain's CDR3 is CASSLDRDRSYEQYF. For the CDR3, the DNA is TGTGCCAGCAGCTTAGATCGGGACAGATCCTACGAGCAGTACTTC.

The V gene is TRBV7-9, the J gene TRBJ1-1; D remains unclear. The CDR3 extends over 14 amino acids. V was clipped by 4 bases and J by 5 bases, with 14 bases between them. Looked up from germline, CDR1 is SEHNR and CDR2 is FQNEAQ (reference sequence). The CDR3 DNA is TGTGCCAGCAGCTCGCGGACGGCTAGGACTGAAGCTTTCTTT. Translating gives CASSSRTARTEAFF.

The CDR3 bases are TGTGCCAGCAGCCGAGGTTCAGCGGGGGCTGGGGCCAACGTCCTGACTTTC. Residues: CASSRGSAGAGANVLTF. The chain links TRBV4-2 to TRBJ2-6; the match to TRBD2 covers 8 bases. This CDR3 has 17 residues. Per the germline V gene, CDR1 is LGHNA and CDR2 is YNFKEQ. Germline trimming cut 4 bases from V and 2 bases from J; bases unmatched to any gene: 7.

This clone turned up a few times. J is TRBJ1-5 and V is TRBV29-1; D ambiguous. The CDR3 has 13 residues. CDR1 is SQVTM, CDR2 ANQGSEA, per germline. The V gene lost 6 bases and the J gene lost 2 bases, with 11 bases spanning the gap. The chain's CDR3 is CSVANMRNQPQHF. The CDR3 DNA reads as TGCAGCGTCGCAAACATGCGCAATCAGCCCCAGCATTTT.

This chain connects TRBV4-3 to TRBJ1-6; D is perhaps TRBD1 (6 bases). Trimming took 0 bases from V and 8 from J, leaving 11 bases between them. The CDR3 is made up of 15 amino acids. Germline V gene lookup returns CDR1 LGHNA and CDR2 YSLEER. CDR3 amino acids: CASSQDDRFYSPLHF. The CDR3 coding sequence is TGCGCCAGCAGCCAAGATGACAGGTTCTATTCACCCCTCCACTTT.

This clone was recorded only once. The V gene is TRBV4-1, the J gene TRBJ2-5, with 7 nucleotides matching TRBD2. Losses at the gene ends were 2 bases for V and 1 base for J; bases not matched to a gene: 1. Per the germline V gene, CDR1 is MGHRA and CDR2 is YSYEKL. The length of the CDR3 is 14 residues. The CDR3 DNA is TGCGCCAGCAGCCAACCGGGGGGCCAAGAGACCCAGTACTTC. Translation: CASSQPGGQETQYF.

V is TRBV7-2 and J is TRBJ2-1; the match to TRBD1 covers 10 bases. Germline-derived CDR1 and CDR2 are SGHTA and FQGNSA. This CDR3 spans 15 amino acids. V dropped 6 bases and J dropped 1; count of bases not matched to a gene: 3. The CDR3 sequence: CASSWDRGSYNEQFF. As DNA, the CDR3 is TGTGCCAGCAGTTGGGACAGGGGATCCTACAATGAGCAGTTCTTC.